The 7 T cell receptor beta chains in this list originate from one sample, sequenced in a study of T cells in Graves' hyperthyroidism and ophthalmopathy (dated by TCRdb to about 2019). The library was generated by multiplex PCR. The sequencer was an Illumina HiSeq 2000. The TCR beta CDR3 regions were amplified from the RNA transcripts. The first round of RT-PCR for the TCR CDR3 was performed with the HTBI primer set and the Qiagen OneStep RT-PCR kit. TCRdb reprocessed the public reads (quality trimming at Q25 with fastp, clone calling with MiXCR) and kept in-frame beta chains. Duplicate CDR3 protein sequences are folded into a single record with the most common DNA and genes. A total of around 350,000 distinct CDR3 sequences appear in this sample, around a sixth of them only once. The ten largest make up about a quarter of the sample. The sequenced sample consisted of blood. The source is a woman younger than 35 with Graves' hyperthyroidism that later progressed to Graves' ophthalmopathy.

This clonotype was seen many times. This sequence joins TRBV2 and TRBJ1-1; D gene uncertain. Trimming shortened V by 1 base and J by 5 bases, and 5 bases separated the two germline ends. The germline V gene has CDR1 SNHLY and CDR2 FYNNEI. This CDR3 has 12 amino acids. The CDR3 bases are TGTGCCAGCAGTGAAGGCGGGACTGAAGCTTTCTTT. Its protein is CASSEGGTEAFF. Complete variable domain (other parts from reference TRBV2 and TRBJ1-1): EPEVTQTPSHQVTQMGQEVILRCVPISNHLYFYWYRQILGQKVEFLVSFYNNEISEKSEIFDDQFSVERPDGSNFTLKIRSTKLEDSAMYFCASSEGGTEAFFGQGTRLTVV.

This CDR3 is CASSLDLGSGYF. For the CDR3, the DNA is TGTGCCAGCAGCTTAGATCTAGGATCGGGGTACTTC. The chain joins TRBV7-9 to TRBJ2-5; D is undetermined. The CDR3 totals 12 residues. V was pared by 1 base and J by 13 bases, with 13 bases between. Germline V lookup: CDR1 SEHNR, CDR2 FQNEAQ (reference sequence).

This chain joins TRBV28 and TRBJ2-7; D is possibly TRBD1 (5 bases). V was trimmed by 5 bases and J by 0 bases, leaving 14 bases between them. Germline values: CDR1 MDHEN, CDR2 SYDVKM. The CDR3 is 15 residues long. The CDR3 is CASSPPDRRSYEQYF. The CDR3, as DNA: TGTGCCAGCAGTCCCCCCGACAGACGCTCCTACGAGCAGTACTTC.

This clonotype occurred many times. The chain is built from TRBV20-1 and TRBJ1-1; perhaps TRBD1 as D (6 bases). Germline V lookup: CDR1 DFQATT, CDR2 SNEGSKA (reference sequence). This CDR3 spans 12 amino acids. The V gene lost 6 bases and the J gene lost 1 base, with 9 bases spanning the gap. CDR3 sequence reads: CSAGQPNTEAFF. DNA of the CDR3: TGCAGTGCCGGACAGCCGAACACTGAAGCTTTCTTT.

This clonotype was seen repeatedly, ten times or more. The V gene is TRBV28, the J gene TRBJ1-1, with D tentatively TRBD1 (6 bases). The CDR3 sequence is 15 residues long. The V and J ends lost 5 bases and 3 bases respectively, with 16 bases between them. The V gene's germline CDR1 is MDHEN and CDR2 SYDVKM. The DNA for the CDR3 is TGTGCCAGCAGTCCTGCCCTCGGACAGTACACTGAAGCTTTCTTT. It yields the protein CASSPALGQYTEAFF.

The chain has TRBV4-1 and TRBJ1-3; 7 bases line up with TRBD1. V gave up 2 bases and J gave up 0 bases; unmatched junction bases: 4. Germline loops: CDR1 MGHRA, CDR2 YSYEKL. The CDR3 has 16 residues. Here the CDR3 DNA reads TGCGCCAGCAGCCAACGGACAGGTACCTCTGGAAACACCATATATTTT. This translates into CASSQRTGTSGNTIYF.

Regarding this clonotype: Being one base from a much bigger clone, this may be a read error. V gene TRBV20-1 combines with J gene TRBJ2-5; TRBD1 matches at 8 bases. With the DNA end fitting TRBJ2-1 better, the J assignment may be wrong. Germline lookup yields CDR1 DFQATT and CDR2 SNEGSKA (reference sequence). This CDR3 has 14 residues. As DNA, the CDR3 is TGCAGTGCTAGAGACGGGACAGGTCCAGAGACCCAGTTCTTC. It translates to CSARDGTGPETQFF.